The present T cell receptor beta chain was sequenced within a study of cytomegalovirus exposure and HLA in healthy donors. The study, taken as a whole, reports: Most TCR beta V segments were productive about 87% or about 30% of the time in an earlier analysis. Per a later analysis, about 17,000 TCR beta sequences showed association with HLA alleles at 0.05 false discovery rate. Indistinguishable V segments, including TRBV6-2 and TRBV6-3, were excluded. In a later analysis, HLA-associated beta chains showed higher expansion and lower generation probabilities than comparable chains.

Of note for this clone: Antigen: not known.

A multiplex PCR was run with 60 Vbeta primers and 13 Jbeta primers. Clones were read by immunoSEQ multiplex PCR, and TCRdb kept only the in-frame ones, dropping some. The table has 150,000 or so clones, 80% to 85% seen once; the top ten hold 8.5%. The J segment lost 5 bases and the V segment lost 7 bases, leaving 13 bases of the junction unmatched. This CDR3 has 16 residues. Germline values: CDR1 MDHEN, CDR2 SYDVKM. This clonotype was obtained from a male donor in good health and CMV-seropositive. Material: PBMCs. The V gene is TRBV28, the J gene TRBJ2-7; 11 nucleotides align to TRBD1. The CDR3 spells CASTLPIKGQGDEQYF. The CDR3 region has the DNA TGTGCCAGCACCCTTCCCATCAAGGGACAGGGGGACGAGCAGTACTTC.